This is a list of T cell receptor beta chains from one sample in a study of graft-versus-host responses after intestinal transplantation. Their antigen targets remain unknown. Using immunoSEQ multiplex PCR, the repertoire was profiled, and TCRdb retains in-frame clones only, with some absent. The data hold 100,000 to 120,000 clones, with around 93% observed a single time. The input for sequencing was unstimulated CD8+ T cells sorted from spleen or lymph node cells, taken before intestinal transplant. Receptors originate from a human donor who received an intestinal transplant. CDR3s include the opening cysteine and the closing phenylalanine or tryptophan. The D gene is left open where the match is weak. Clone size is shown for a subset of rows, as once, few, many or a class of expanded clone.

D gene	CDR3 length	V gene	J gene	clone size	CDR3 DNA	CDR3 protein
TRBD1	16	TRBV6-6	TRBJ2-7	-	TGTGCCAGCAGTCGCCCTCGACAGGGGAAGTCCTACGAGCAGTACTTC	CASSRPRQGKSYEQYF
-	13	TRBV4-1	TRBJ2-3	-	TGCGCCAGCAGCCAAGATTTGGTATGGACGCAGTATTTT	CASSQDLVWTQYF
TRBD2	17	TRBV5-1	TRBJ2-1	-	TGCGCCAGCAGCTTGGGACTAGCGGGATCTCCCTACAATGAGCAGTTCTTC	CASSLGLAGSPYNEQFF
TRBD2	17	TRBV27	TRBJ2-2	once	TGTGCCAGCAGTACCTCGCCGGGAGGGGGGGCGGCCGGGGAGCTGTTTTTT	CASSTSPGGGAAGELFF
TRBD1	15	TRBV10-3	TRBJ2-7	-	TGTGCCATCAGTTTGTCGGGACAGAGCTCCTACGAGCAGTACTTC	CAISLSGQSSYEQYF
-	13	TRBV13	TRBJ1-2	once	TGTGCCAGCAGCCAATCCTCGGGAGCCTTCTACACCTTC	CASSQSSGAFYTF
-	15	TRBV27	TRBJ1-2	-	TGTGCCAGCAGTTTATCGGGGGGGGGTAACTATGGCTACACCTTC	CASSLSGGGNYGYTF
TRBD1	13	TRBV30	TRBJ2-1	-	TGTGCCTGGTCCCAGGGGGCTTGGAATGAGCAGTTCTTC	CAWSQGAWNEQFF
TRBD1	14	TRBV19	TRBJ2-7	-	TGTGCCAGTAGTATAGGGGACAGGGTCTACGAGCAGTACTTC	CASSIGDRVYEQYF
TRBD1	15	TRBV7-6	TRBJ2-7	-	TGTGCCAGCAGCGAGGGACAGGGGTGGATCTACGAGCAGTACTTC	CASSEGQGWIYEQYF
-	15	TRBV29-1	TRBJ1-1	once	TGCAGCGTTGAAGGGACCGACCATTCAAACACTGAAGCTTTCTTT	CSVEGTDHSNTEAFF
-	15	TRBV4-1	TRBJ2-7	-	TGCGCCAGCAGCCAAGGGGTGGTGCCGGGATGGGAGCAGTACTTC	CASSQGVVPGWEQYF
-	16	TRBV7-9	TRBJ2-2	-	TGTGCCAGCAGCTTAAAGGTGGGGCTGAACACCGGGGAGCTGTTTTTT	CASSLKVGLNTGELFF
TRBD1	11	TRBV29-1	TRBJ1-2	-	TGCAGCGTCAGGGGGGGCTATGGCTACACCTTC	CSVRGGYGYTF
-	13	TRBV2	TRBJ2-7	once	TGTGCCAGCGCCGCGGACAGCTCCTACGAGCAGTACTTC	CASAADSSYEQYF
-	14	TRBV19	TRBJ2-2	-	TGTGCCAGTAGTTTGGGATGGAACACCGGGGAGCTGTTTTTT	CASSLGWNTGELFF
-	13	TRBV14	TRBJ2-1	-	TGTGCCAGCAGCCCCGCTAGTTACGATGAGCAGTTCTTC	CASSPASYDEQFF
TRBD2	14	TRBV27	TRBJ2-7	-	TGTGCCAGCAGTTTGACTAGCGGGGCCTACGAGCAGTACTTC	CASSLTSGAYEQYF
-	14	TRBV4-1	TRBJ2-7	-	TGCGCCAGCAGCCAAGGAGAGGGACGCGGTGAGCAGTACTTC	CASSQGEGRGEQYF
-	15	TRBV10-2	TRBJ2-7	few	TGCGCCAGCCTGGAGGGGGTCCCCAGCTCCTACGAGCAGTACTTC	CASLEGVPSSYEQYF